The 8 T cell receptor beta chains listed next were all sequenced from one sample in a study of shared clonotypes between healthy human individuals. Clones were read by immunoSEQ multiplex PCR, and TCRdb kept only the in-frame ones, dropping some. This table has roughly 850,000 clones, just over 95% appearing once. The naive CD8 subset, CD45RO-negative cells positively selected for CCR7, excluded terminally differentiated effector memory CD45RA+ cells. Sequenced input: naive CD8+ T cells sorted from blood. The origin of the receptors is a man in his thirties or forties in good health.

This clone was observed once. The chain links TRBV11-2 to TRBJ2-7, with no clear D. In germline, CDR1 is SGHAT, CDR2 FQNNGV. The CDR3 consists of 13 residues. Trimming stripped 2 bases from V and 4 bases from J, with 9 bases between. The CDR3 sequence is CASSLFQDYEQYF. The DNA of the CDR3 is TGTGCCAGCAGCTTATTCCAGGATTACGAGCAGTACTTC. The full variable domain, in which reference TRBV11-2 and TRBJ2-7 provide the parts outside the CDR3, is EAGVAQSPRYKIIEKRQSVAFWCNPISGHATLYWYQQILGQGPKLLIQFQNNGVVDDSQLPKDRFSAERLKGVDSTLKIQPAKLEDSAVYLCASSLFQDYEQYFGPGTRLTVT.

Notes on this clone: This sample includes further DNA sequences coding for the same CDR3. The V and J genes are TRBV7-9 and TRBJ1-1, with TRBD1 as a possible D gene (5 bases). V was shortened by 5 bases and J by 5 bases, with 18 bases between the two germline ends. The CDR3 extends over 15 amino acids. Germline V lookup: CDR1 SEHNR, CDR2 FQNEAQ (reference sequence). CDR3 coding DNA: TGTGCCAGCAGCCAGCCCGGGACGGGCGGGACTGAAGCTTTCTTT. Its protein product is CASSQPGTGGTEAFF.

The gene calls are TRBV5-1 and TRBJ2-7; D is unresolved. The V end was cut by 1 base, the J end by 3 bases, with 8 bases between. The CDR3 length is 13 residues. CDR1 SGHRS and CDR2 YFSETQ come from the germline V gene. The CDR3 loop is CASSLTSYYEQYF. As DNA, the CDR3 is TGCGCCAGCAGCTTGACAAGTTACTACGAGCAGTACTTC.

V is TRBV11-3 and J is TRBJ2-2; 12 positions match TRBD2. With 4 bases clipped from V and 5 bases from J, the junction kept 5 bases outside the gene matches. CDR1 SGHNT and CDR2 YENEEA come from the germline V gene. The CDR3 covers 16 residues. The CDR3 DNA reads TGTGCCAGCAGCTCCAGGACTAGCGGGACTACCGGGGAGCTGTTTTTT. Its translation: CASSSRTSGTTGELFF.

This rearrangement joins TRBV5-1 to TRBJ2-2; D unresolved. CDR1 and CDR2 from the germline V gene are SGHRS and YFSETQ. The V end lost 6 bases, the J end lost 5 bases, and 14 bases lay between the germline ends. The CDR3 has 14 amino acids. Here the CDR3 reads CASTNPARTGELFF. As DNA, the CDR3 is TGCGCCAGCACCAACCCAGCGAGGACCGGGGAGCTGTTTTTT.

V is TRBV7-9 and J is TRBJ2-1, with 10 bases that match TRBD1. With 5 bases clipped from V and 7 bases from J, the junction kept 14 bases outside the gene matches. The length of the CDR3 is 17 residues. Germline-derived CDR1 and CDR2 are SEHNR and FQNEAQ (reference sequence). The CDR3 nucleotides are TGTGCCAGCAGCCCCCTAGTCGACAGGGGGCATGGTAATGAGCAGTTCTTC. This codes for CASSPLVDRGHGNEQFF. Combining the CDR3 with reference TRBV7-9 and TRBJ2-1 gives the whole variable domain DTGVSQNPRHKITKRGQNVTFRCDPISEHNRLYWYRQTLGQGPEFLTYFQNEAQLEKSRLLSDRFSAERPKGSFSTLEIQRTEQGDSAMYLCASSPLVDRGHGNEQFFGPGTRLTVL.

The V call is TRBV5-6, the J call TRBJ2-1; D perhaps matches TRBD2 (5 bases). Germline CDR1 and CDR2: SGHDT and YYEEEE. Trimming took 1 base from V and 4 from J, leaving 12 bases between them. The CDR3 has 15 amino acids. In DNA, the CDR3 is TGTGCCAGCAGCTTGAGGGAGAGGCGGTACAATGAGCAGTTCTTC. Amino acid sequence: CASSLRERRYNEQFF. The full variable domain, completed using reference TRBV5-6 and TRBJ2-1, is DAGVTQSPTHLIKTRGQQVTLRCSPKSGHDTVSWYQQALGQGPQFIFQYYEEEERQRGNFPDRFSGHQFPNYSSELNVNALLLGDSALYLCASSLRERRYNEQFFGPGTRLTVL.

The rearrangement uses TRBV5-1 and TRBJ2-1; perhaps D is TRBD1 or TRBD2 (5 bases each). The V and J ends lost 3 bases and 5 bases respectively, with 27 bases between them. This CDR3 has 19 residues. The V gene's germline CDR1 is SGHRS and CDR2 YFSETQ. CDR3 loop: CASSSLVGVLDSGHNEQFF. The CDR3 bases are TGCGCCAGCAGCTCCTTGGTGGGGGTACTAGATTCAGGCCACAATGAGCAGTTCTTC.